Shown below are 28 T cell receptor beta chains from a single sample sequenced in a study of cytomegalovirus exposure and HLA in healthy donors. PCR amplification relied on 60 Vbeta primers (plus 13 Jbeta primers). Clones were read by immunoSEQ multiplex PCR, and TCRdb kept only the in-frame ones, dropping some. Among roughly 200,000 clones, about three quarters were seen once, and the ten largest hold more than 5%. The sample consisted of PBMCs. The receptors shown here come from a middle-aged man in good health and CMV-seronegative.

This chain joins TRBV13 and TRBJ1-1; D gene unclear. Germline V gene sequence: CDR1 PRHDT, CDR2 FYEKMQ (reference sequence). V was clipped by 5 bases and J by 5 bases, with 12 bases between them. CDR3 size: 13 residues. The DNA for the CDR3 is TGTGCCAGCAGCCACCCACGGGTTACTGAAGCTTTCTTT. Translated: CASSHPRVTEAFF.

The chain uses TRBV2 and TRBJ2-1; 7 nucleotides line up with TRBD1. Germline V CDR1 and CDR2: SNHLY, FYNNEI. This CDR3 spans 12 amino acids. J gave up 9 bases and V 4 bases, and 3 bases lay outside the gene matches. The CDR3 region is CASSAYRGEQFF. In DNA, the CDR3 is TGTGCCAGCAGTGCCTACAGGGGTGAGCAGTTCTTC. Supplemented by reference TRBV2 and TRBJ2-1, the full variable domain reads EPEVTQTPSHQVTQMGQEVILRCVPISNHLYFYWYRQILGQKVEFLVSFYNNEISEKSEIFDDQFSVERPDGSNFTLKIRSTKLEDSAMYFCASSAYRGEQFFGPGTRLTVL.

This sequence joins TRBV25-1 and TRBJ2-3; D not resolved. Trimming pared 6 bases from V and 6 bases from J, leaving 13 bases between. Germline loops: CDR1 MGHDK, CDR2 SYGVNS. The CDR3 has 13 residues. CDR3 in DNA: TGTGCCAGCAGGGCGGAAAGGTGGGATACGCAGTATTTT. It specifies CASRAERWDTQYF. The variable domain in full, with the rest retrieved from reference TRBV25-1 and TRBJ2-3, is EADIYQTPRYLVIGTGKKITLECSQTMGHDKMYWYQQDPGMELHLIHYSYGVNSTEKGDLSSESTVSRIRTEHFPLTLESARPSHTSQYLCASRAERWDTQYFGPGTRLTVL.

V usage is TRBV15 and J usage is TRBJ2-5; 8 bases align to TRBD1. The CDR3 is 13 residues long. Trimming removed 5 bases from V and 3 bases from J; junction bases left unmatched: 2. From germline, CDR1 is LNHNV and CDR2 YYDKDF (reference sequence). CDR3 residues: CATSGQGKETQYF. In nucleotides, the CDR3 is TGTGCCACCAGCGGACAGGGAAAAGAGACCCAGTACTTC.

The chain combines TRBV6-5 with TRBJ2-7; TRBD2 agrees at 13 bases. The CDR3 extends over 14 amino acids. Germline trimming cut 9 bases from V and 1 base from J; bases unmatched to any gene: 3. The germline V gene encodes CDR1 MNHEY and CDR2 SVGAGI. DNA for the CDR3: TGTGCCAGTATGGGACTAGCGGGGTCCTACGAGCAGTACTTC. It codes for CASMGLAGSYEQYF.

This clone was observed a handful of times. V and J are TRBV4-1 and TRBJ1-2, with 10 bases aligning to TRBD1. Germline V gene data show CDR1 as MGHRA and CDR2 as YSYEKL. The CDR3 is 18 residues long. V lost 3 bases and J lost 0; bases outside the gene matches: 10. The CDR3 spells CASSHPGTGAEANYGYTF. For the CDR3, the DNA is TGCGCCAGCAGCCACCCCGGGACAGGGGCCGAAGCTAACTATGGCTACACCTTC.

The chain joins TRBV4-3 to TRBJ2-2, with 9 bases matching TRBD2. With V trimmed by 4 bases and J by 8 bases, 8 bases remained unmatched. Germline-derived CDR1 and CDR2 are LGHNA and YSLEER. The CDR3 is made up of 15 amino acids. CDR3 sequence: CASSLSGSGEGELFF. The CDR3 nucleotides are TGCGCCAGCAGCCTTAGCGGGAGTGGGGAGGGGGAGCTGTTTTTT.

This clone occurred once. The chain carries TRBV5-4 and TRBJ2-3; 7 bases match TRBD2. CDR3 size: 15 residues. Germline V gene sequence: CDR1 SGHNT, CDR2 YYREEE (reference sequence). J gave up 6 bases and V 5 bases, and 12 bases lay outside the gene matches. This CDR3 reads CASSLARGSGDTQYF. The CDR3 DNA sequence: TGTGCCAGCAGTCTCGCTCGCGGGAGTGGGGATACGCAGTATTTT.

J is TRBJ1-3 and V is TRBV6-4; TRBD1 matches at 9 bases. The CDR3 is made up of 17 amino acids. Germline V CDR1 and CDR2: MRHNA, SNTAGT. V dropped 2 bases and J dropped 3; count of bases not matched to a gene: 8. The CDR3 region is CASSDLKTGGSGNTIYF. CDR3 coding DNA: TGTGCCAGCAGTGACCTTAAGACAGGGGGGAGTGGAAACACCATATATTTT.

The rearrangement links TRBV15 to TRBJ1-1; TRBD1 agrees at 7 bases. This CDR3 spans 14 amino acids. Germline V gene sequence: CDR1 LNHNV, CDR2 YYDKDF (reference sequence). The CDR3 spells CGPRDRTLNTEAFF. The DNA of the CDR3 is TGTGGGCCCAGGGACAGAACCCTTAACACTGAAGCTTTCTTT.

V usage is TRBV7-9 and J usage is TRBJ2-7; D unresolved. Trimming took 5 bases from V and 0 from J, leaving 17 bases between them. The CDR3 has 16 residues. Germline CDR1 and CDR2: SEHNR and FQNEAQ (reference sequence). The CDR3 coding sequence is TGTGCCAGCAGCCCCTTTGGGCTGGGCCTCTCCTACGAGCAGTACTTC. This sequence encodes CASSPFGLGLSYEQYF.

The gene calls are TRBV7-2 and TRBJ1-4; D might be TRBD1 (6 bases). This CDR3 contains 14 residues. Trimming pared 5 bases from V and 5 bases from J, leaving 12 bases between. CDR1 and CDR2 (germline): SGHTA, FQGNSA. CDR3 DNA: TGTGCCAGCAGCCGGACAGCGATGAATGAAAAACTGTTTTTT. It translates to CASSRTAMNEKLFF.

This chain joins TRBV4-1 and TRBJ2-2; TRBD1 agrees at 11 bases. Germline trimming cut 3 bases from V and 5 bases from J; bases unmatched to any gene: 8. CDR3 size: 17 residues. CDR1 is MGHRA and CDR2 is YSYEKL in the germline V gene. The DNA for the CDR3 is TGCGCCAGCAGCCACGGACAGGGGGCGAGCTTTACCGGGGAGCTGTTTTTT. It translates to CASSHGQGASFTGELFF.

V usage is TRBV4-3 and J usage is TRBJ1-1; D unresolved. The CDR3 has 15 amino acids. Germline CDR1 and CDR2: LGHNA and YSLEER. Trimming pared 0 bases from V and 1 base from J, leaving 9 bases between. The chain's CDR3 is CASSQEMGRNTEAFF. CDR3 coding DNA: TGCGCCAGCAGCCAAGAAATGGGGAGGAACACTGAAGCTTTCTTT.

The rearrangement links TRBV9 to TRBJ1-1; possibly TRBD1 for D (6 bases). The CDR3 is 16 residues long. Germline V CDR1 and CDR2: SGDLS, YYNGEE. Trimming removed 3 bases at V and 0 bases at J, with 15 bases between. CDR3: CASSAPGAAMNTEAFF. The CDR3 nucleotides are TGTGCCAGCAGCGCCCCAGGGGCTGCGATGAACACTGAAGCTTTCTTT.

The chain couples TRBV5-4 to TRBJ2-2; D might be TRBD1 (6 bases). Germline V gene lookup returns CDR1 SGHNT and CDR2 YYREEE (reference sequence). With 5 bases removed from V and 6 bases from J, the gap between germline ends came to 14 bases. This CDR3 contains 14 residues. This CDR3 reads CASRGWGPAGELFF. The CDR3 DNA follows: TGTGCCAGCAGGGGGTGGGGGCCAGCCGGGGAGCTGTTTTTT.

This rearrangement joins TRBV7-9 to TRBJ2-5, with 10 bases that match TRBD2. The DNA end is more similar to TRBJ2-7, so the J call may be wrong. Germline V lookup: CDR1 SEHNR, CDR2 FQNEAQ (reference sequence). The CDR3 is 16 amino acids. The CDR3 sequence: CASSSRGLAGVHEQYF. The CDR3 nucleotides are TGTGCCAGCAGCTCCCGAGGTCTAGCGGGAGTCCACGAGCAGTACTTC.

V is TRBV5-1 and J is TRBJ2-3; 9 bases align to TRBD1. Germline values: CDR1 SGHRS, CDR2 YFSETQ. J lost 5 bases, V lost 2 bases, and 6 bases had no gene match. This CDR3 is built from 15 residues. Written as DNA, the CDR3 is TGCGCCAGCAGCTTATTACAGGGGGCGGGAGATACGCAGTATTTT. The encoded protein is CASSLLQGAGDTQYF.

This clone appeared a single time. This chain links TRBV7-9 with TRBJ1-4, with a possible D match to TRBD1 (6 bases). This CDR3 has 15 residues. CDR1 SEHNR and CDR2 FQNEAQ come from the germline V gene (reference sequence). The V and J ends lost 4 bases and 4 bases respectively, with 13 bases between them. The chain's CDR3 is CASSYMDRFNEKLFF. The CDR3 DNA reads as TGTGCCAGCAGCTACATGGACAGATTTAATGAAAAACTGTTTTTT.

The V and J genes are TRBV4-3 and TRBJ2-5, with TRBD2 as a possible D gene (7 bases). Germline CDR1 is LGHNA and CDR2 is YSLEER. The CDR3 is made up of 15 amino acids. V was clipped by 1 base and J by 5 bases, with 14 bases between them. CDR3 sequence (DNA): TGCGCCAGCAGCCAAGGCGGGGGCGCGGGGGAGACCCAGTACTTC. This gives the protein CASSQGGGAGETQYF.

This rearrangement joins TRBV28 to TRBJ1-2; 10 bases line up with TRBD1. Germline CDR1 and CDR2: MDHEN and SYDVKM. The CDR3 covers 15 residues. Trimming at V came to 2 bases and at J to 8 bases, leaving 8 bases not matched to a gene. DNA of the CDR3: TGTGCCAGCAGTTTAATTGGGACAGGGGCGCAAGGCTACACCTTC. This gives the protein CASSLIGTGAQGYTF.

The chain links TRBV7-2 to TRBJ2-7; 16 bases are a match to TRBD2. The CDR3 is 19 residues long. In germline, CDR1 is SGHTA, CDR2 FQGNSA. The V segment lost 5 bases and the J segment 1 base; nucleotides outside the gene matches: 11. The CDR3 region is CASSTYSGTSGRASYEQYF. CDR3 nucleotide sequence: TGTGCCAGCAGCACATACAGCGGGACTAGCGGGAGGGCATCCTACGAGCAGTACTTC.

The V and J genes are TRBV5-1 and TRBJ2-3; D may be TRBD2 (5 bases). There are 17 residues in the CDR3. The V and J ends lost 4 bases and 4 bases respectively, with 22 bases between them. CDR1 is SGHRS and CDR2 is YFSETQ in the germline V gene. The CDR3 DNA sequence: TGCGCCAGCAGCCCGGCGGTCGGCGGGTCGACCCCAGATACGCAGTATTTT. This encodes CASSPAVGGSTPDTQYF.

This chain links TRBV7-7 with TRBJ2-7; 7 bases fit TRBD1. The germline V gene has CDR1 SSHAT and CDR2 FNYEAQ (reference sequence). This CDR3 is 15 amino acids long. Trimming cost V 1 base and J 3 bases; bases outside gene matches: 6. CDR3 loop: CASSLGRGPNYEQYF. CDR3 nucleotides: TGTGCCAGCAGCTTAGGAAGGGGGCCGAACTACGAGCAGTACTTC.

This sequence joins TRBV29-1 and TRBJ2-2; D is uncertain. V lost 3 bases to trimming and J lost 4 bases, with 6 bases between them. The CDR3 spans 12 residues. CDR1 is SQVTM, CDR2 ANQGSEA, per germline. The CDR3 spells CSVESRTGELFF. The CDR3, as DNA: TGCAGCGTTGAGTCCCGCACCGGGGAGCTGTTTTTT.

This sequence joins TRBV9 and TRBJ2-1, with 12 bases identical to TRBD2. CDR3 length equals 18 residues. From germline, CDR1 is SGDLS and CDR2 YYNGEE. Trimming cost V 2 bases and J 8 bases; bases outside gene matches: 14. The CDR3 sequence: CASSVRTMTSGSNDEQFF. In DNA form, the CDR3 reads TGTGCCAGCAGCGTCCGAACCATGACTAGCGGGAGTAACGATGAGCAGTTCTTC.

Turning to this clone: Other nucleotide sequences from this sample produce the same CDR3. CDR3 region: CASSEGQGGQPQHF. The DNA for the CDR3 is TGTGCCAGCAGTGAAGGACAGGGGGGACAGCCCCAGCATTTT. The rearrangement links TRBV6-1 to TRBJ1-5; 9 bases map to TRBD1. V lost 1 base and J lost 7; bases outside the gene matches: 2. CDR3 size: 14 residues. Per the germline V gene, CDR1 is MNHNS and CDR2 is SASEGT.

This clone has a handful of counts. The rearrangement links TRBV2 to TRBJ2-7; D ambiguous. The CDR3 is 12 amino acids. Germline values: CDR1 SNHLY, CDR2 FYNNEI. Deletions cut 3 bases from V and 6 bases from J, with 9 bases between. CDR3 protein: CASSEGDAEQYF. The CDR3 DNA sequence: TGTGCCAGCAGTGAGGGCGATGCCGAGCAGTACTTC.